The clone carrying this T cell receptor beta chain was observed a few times. This sample is drawn from a study of blood T cells in healthy people across ages. The CDR3 is 16 residues long. Per the germline V gene, CDR1 is ENHRY and CDR2 is SYGVKD. V dropped 2 bases and J dropped 6; count of bases not matched to a gene: 9. Each individual donor underwent a draw of roughly 10 milliliters of peripheral blood. A second PCR, run for roughly 7 to 11 cycles, used a sample-barcoded 5' primer plus a J-beta primer mix. Samples each returned at least 2.5 million CDR3-containing paired-end reads. Each CDR3 protein is one row after TCRdb ran MiXCR on the 5' RACE reads. The data contain about 970,000 distinct CDR3 sequences, roughly half of them seen just once; the ten biggest clones take up roughly a fifth.

The receptor was isolated from an older woman in good health. The rearrangement uses TRBV10-3 and TRBJ2-1; 8 nucleotides agree with TRBD2. Sequences were obtained from blood. The DNA of the CDR3 is TGTGCCATCAGTGAGCCAGCGGGAGATCTGGGCAATGAGCAGTTCTTC. As protein: CAISEPAGDLGNEQFF.